These 15 T cell receptor beta chains were all obtained from the same sample, sequenced in a study of T cell responses to AZD1222 COVID-19 vaccine. Clones were read by immunoSEQ multiplex PCR, and TCRdb kept only the in-frame ones, dropping some. This table has just under 95,000 clones, about nine tenths appearing once. The source material was peripheral blood, sampled on day 0 of AZD1222 vaccination. The receptors originated from an adult in good health.

For the CDR3, the DNA is TGTGCCAGCAGCTTGAACCCGGGACAGGGGAATCAGCCCCAGCATTTT. It yields the protein CASSLNPGQGNQPQHF. V usage is TRBV7-2 and J usage is TRBJ1-5, with 10 bases that match TRBD1. V lost 3 bases and J lost 4; bases outside the gene matches: 6. The CDR3 runs 16 residues. Per germline, CDR1 SGHTA and CDR2 FQGNSA.

V is TRBV7-9 and J is TRBJ1-6; 8 nucleotides agree with TRBD1. Germline V lookup: CDR1 SEHNR, CDR2 FQNEAQ (reference sequence). The CDR3 is 13 amino acids. V shed 5 bases, J shed 14 bases, and the junction held 8 bases outside the gene matches. The CDR3 is CASSLSPDRALHF. The CDR3 nucleotides are TGTGCCAGCAGCCTTTCACCGGACAGGGCCCTCCACTTT.

The chain recombines TRBV14 with TRBJ1-2; 8 nucleotides match TRBD1. After removal of 4 bases from V and 4 bases from J, the junction contained 8 bases not matched to a gene. In germline, CDR1 is SGHDN, CDR2 FVKESK. The CDR3 sequence is 15 residues long. The CDR3 is CASSRTGTGIYGYTF. The CDR3 bases are TGTGCCAGCAGCCGGACCGGGACAGGAATCTATGGCTACACCTTC.

The chain couples TRBV19 to TRBJ1-4; D is perhaps TRBD1 (5 bases). V lost 3 bases and J lost 6, with 14 bases in between. This CDR3 has 15 amino acids. The germline CDR1 and CDR2 sequences are LNHDA and SQIVND (reference sequence). The CDR3 DNA follows: TGTGCCAGTAGTATCCCTGGGGGGAACCATGAAAAACTGTTTTTT. Translated: CASSIPGGNHEKLFF.

The rearrangement joins TRBV6-5 to TRBJ1-2, with 7 bases fitting TRBD1. The CDR3 runs 13 residues. V shed 6 bases and J 7 bases; nucleotides not matched to a gene: 8. Germline V gene sequence: CDR1 MNHEY, CDR2 SVGAGI. DNA for the CDR3: TGTGCCAGCAGAAATGACAGGGTACGTGGCTACACCTTC. Its translation is CASRNDRVRGYTF.

The chain has TRBV5-1 and TRBJ2-2, with D perhaps matching TRBD2 (6 bases). Deletions cut 5 bases from V and 4 bases from J, with 15 bases between. CDR1 and CDR2 (germline): SGHRS, YFSETQ. CDR3 size: 15 residues. The CDR3 DNA reads TGCGCCAGCAGTCCCGAGGGGCGGGGCACCGGGGAGCTGTTTTTT. Its protein product is CASSPEGRGTGELFF.

The V gene is TRBV2, the J gene TRBJ1-4; D is uncertain. Germline values: CDR1 SNHLY, CDR2 FYNNEI. The ends were cut back, 5 bases at V and 0 bases at J, with 10 bases in the middle. The CDR3 has 15 amino acids. The CDR3 loop reads CASSWTATTNEKLFF. The CDR3 DNA reads as TGTGCCAGCAGTTGGACCGCAACAACTAATGAAAAACTGTTTTTT.

This clone was detected a few times. The rearrangement links TRBV5-1 to TRBJ2-7; D not resolved. Germline CDR1 reads SGHRS; CDR2 reads YFSETQ. The CDR3 is 12 amino acids. Trimming left V 0 bases short and J 5 bases short, with 6 bases between. The CDR3 sequence is CASSLAGHEQYF. CDR3 DNA: TGCGCCAGCAGCTTGGCCGGCCACGAGCAGTACTTC. Together with reference TRBV5-1 and TRBJ2-7, the CDR3 gives the full variable domain: KAGVTQTPRYLIKTRGQQVTLSCSPISGHRSVSWYQQTPGQGLQFLFEYFSETQRNKGNFPGRFSGRQFSNSRSEMNVSTLELGDSALYLCASSLAGHEQYFGPGTRLTVT.

The chain is built from TRBV4-1 and TRBJ2-7; D tentatively fits TRBD1 or TRBD2 (5 bases each). CDR1 is MGHRA and CDR2 is YSYEKL in the germline V gene. V lost 0 bases and J lost 0, with 9 bases in between. There are 15 residues in the CDR3. CDR3 residues: CASSQDQGVSYEQYF. CDR3 in DNA: TGCGCCAGCAGCCAAGATCAGGGAGTCTCCTACGAGCAGTACTTC.

The V call is TRBV12-3 or TRBV12-4, the J call TRBJ2-7; perhaps TRBD2 as D (5 bases). The CDR3 is 13 residues long. Trimming pared 3 bases from V and 6 bases from J, leaving 12 bases between. CDR3 loop: CASSFRGMGEQYF. The CDR3 DNA reads TGTGCCAGCAGTTTCCGGGGAATGGGCGAGCAGTACTTC.

This chain links TRBV3-1 (or the pseudogene TRBV3-2) with TRBJ1-4, with D unresolved. The CDR3 extends over 11 amino acids. The ends were cut back, 3 bases at V and 6 bases at J, with 2 bases in the middle. From germline, CDR1 is LGHDT and CDR2 YNNKEL (reference sequence). The CDR3, as DNA: TGTGCCAGCAGCCAGGATGAAAAACTGTTTTTT. It codes for CASSQDEKLFF.

The CDR3 DNA is TGTGCCAGCAGTTACTCTGGAGGCGCAACAAATTCACCCCTCCACTTT. Translating it yields CASSYSGGATNSPLHF. This chain joins TRBV6-5 and TRBJ1-6, with unresolved D. The CDR3 runs 16 residues. Looked up from germline, CDR1 is MNHEY and CDR2 is SVGAGI. V gave up 0 bases and J gave up 7 bases, with 13 bases separating them.

CDR3 amino acids: CASSRQQGYEQYF. DNA for the CDR3: TGTGCCAGCAGCCGCCAACAGGGTTACGAGCAGTACTTC. This chain uses TRBV14 with TRBJ2-7, with D tentatively TRBD1 (6 bases). V lost 4 bases and J 4 bases, leaving 11 bases between the germline ends. The V gene's germline CDR1 is SGHDN and CDR2 FVKESK. The CDR3 consists of 13 residues.

The chain is built from TRBV19 and TRBJ1-4; 8 bases are shared with TRBD1. The CDR3 loop spans 17 amino acids. J was trimmed by 0 bases and V by 4 bases; bases with no gene match: 7. The V gene's germline CDR1 is LNHDA and CDR2 SQIVND (reference sequence). CDR3 residues: CASSTGGTGPTNEKLFF. Here the CDR3 DNA reads TGTGCCAGTAGTACGGGCGGGACAGGCCCAACTAATGAAAAACTGTTTTTT.

The chain links TRBV18 to TRBJ2-5; D gene uncertain. This CDR3 region has 13 residues. Germline V gene data show CDR1 as KGHSH and CDR2 as LQKENI. V dropped 2 bases and J dropped 2 bases, with 6 bases sitting between them. CDR3 nucleotide sequence: TGTGCCAGCTCACCAATAGGGCAAGAGACCCAGTACTTC. This gives the protein CASSPIGQETQYF.